This TCR beta chain was captured in a study of OX40 agonist ivuxolimab in advanced cancers. Study-level information: Hepatocellular carcinoma, melanoma, renal cell or head and neck cancer affected the dose-escalation patients.

Comment on this clone: Its antigen is still unknown.

Study-level findings and limits: Low normalized clonal expansion also occurred in some nonresponding patients. Doses of 0.1 to 3.0 mg/kg were accompanied by clonal expansion of CD4+ and CD8+ blood T cells by week 6.

Assay: immunoSEQ multiplex PCR; the TCRdb copy retains only in-frame clones and omits some. The repertoire holds 65,000 to 95,000 clones, with roughly 91% as singletons. Germline V gene sequence: CDR1 MNHEY, CDR2 SVGAGI. The germline V and J ends were trimmed by 6 bases and 5 bases, with 17 bases remaining between them. The CDR3 is made up of 14 amino acids. The chain combines TRBV6-5 with TRBJ2-7; D might be TRBD1 or TRBD2, each matching 6 bases. The receptor was isolated from an adult with an advanced solid tumor such as melanoma, head and neck, liver or kidney cancer. This material consisted of CD4+ or CD8+ T cells sorted from blood, taken in a trial of the OX40 agonist ivuxolimab. The CDR3 protein is CASSPAQGRNEQYV. Here the CDR3 DNA reads TGTGCCAGCAGCCCCGCCCAGGGGAGGAACGAGCAGTACGTC.